One and the same sample provided the 5 T cell receptor beta chains below, sequenced in a study of CD8 T cells in ankylosing spondylitis. MiXCR, applied by TCRdb to the 5' RACE reads, yields one record per CDR3 protein. The repertoire holds 150,000 or so distinct CDR3 sequences, with 9.5% to 10% as singletons. The sample comprised blood, either unsorted or a sorted T cell fraction (not recorded which). The receptors were sampled from a female donor with ankylosing spondylitis or in good health (not recorded which).

V and J are TRBV27 and TRBJ2-3, with D possibly matching TRBD2 (5 bases). V was clipped by 6 bases and J by 0 bases, with 10 bases between them. Germline loops: CDR1 MNHEY, CDR2 SMNVEV (reference sequence). The CDR3 sequence is 14 residues long. The CDR3 loop is CASSRGFSTDTQYF. The CDR3 DNA follows: TGTGCCAGCAGCCGGGGTTTTAGCACAGATACGCAGTATTTT.

The chain joins TRBV4-1 to TRBJ2-1; D unclear. Trimming pared 4 bases from V and 8 bases from J, leaving 9 bases between. Germline V gene lookup returns CDR1 MGHRA and CDR2 YSYEKL. The CDR3 runs to 12 residues. Here the CDR3 reads CASSLYSDEQFF. The CDR3 nucleotides are TGCGCCAGCAGCCTATATTCCGATGAGCAGTTCTTC.

The chain couples TRBV5-1 to TRBJ2-1; D ambiguous. V lost 4 bases and J lost 10, with 21 bases in between. This CDR3 is 15 amino acids long. Germline V gene sequence: CDR1 SGHRS, CDR2 YFSETQ. The CDR3 protein is CASSPTEAGPREQFF. The CDR3 DNA follows: TGCGCCAGCAGCCCTACCGAGGCCGGGCCACGCGAGCAGTTCTTC.

Ten or more counts support this clonotype. This rearrangement joins TRBV15 to TRBJ1-4, with a tentative D call TRBD1 (5 bases). This CDR3 region has 15 residues. Germline V CDR1 and CDR2: LNHNV, YYDKDF (reference sequence). V was clipped by 5 bases and J by 6 bases, with 16 bases between them. The CDR3 coding sequence is TGTGCCACCAGCGCAGACAGATTTGCGGATGAAAAACTGTTTTTT. It specifies CATSADRFADEKLFF.

In this sample, this clonotype turned up a few times. The chain carries TRBV4-1 and TRBJ2-7, with D tentatively TRBD1 (5 bases). This CDR3 is built from 15 residues. CDR1 and CDR2 (germline): MGHRA, YSYEKL. Trimming took 3 bases from V and 7 from J, leaving 19 bases between them. In DNA, the CDR3 is TGCGCCAGCAGCCACGCCCAGGGCCAAGGGCTAGAGCAGTACTTC. It encodes CASSHAQGQGLEQYF.